The present entry profiles one T cell receptor beta chain with its context. Its antigen is not identified. The second PCR ran about 6 to 12 cycles with a sample-barcoded 5' primer and J-beta primers. TCRdb analysed the 5' RACE reads with MiXCR anew, one entry per CDR3 protein. This table holds 1.8 million or so distinct CDR3 sequences, about two fifths found once. This entry belongs to a study of blood T cells in healthy people across ages. Broader study findings: Estimated diversity that came from one million T cells was considered an underestimate.

V gave up 0 bases and J gave up 8 bases, with 10 bases separating them. Germline values: CDR1 SEHNR, CDR2 FQNEAQ (reference sequence). This CDR3 region has 13 residues. Sequenced material: blood. The rearrangement uses TRBV7-9 and TRBJ1-2; D ambiguous. The sequence came from a human donor in good health. CDR3 nucleotide sequence: TGTGCCAGCAGCTTAGCCAACCTGAGAGGCTACACCTTC. Amino acids: CASSLANLRGYTF.